This T cell receptor beta chain was recorded in a study of spatial heterogeneity in lung cancer. The CDR3 loop spans 13 amino acids. The germline gives CDR1 KGHSH, CDR2 LQKENI. Trimming cost V 6 bases and J 3 bases; bases outside gene matches: 5. Study results and caveats: Of the expanded TCRs, ubiquitous and regional counts tracked the counts of ubiquitous and regional nonsynonymous mutations, respectively. Tumor mutation count correlated with how many alpha and beta TCRs expanded intratumorally.

Time point reported: sample taken at primary tumor resection. The roughly 79 donors had untreated early-stage non-small cell lung cancer. Tumor, nontumor lung or frozen PBMC supplied whole RNA, sequenced without sorting. This clonotype occurred many times. The target antigen is unknown. MiXCR, applied by TCRdb to the 5' RACE reads, yields one record per CDR3 protein. Of fewer than 30,000 distinct CDR3 sequences listed, about 7.6% are singletons. J is TRBJ2-7 and V is TRBV18, with TRBD1 matching over 7 bases. The sequenced sample was lung tumor tissue, obtained at surgery. The sequence derives from a male donor with early-stage non-small cell lung cancer. For the CDR3, the DNA is TGTGCCAGCTCTCCCGGGACAGACTACGAGCAGTACTTC. Amino acids: CASSPGTDYEQYF.